The T cell receptor (beta chain) described here comes from a study of cytomegalovirus exposure and HLA in healthy donors. To note about this clone: No antigen is known for it.

V dropped 5 bases and J dropped 2 bases, with 15 bases sitting between them. This CDR3 has 14 residues. The germline V gene has CDR1 GTSNPN and CDR2 SVGIG (reference sequence). Study-wide results and caveats: About 180 TCR beta chains were listed as cytomegalovirus-associated.

PCR involved 60 Vbeta and 13 Jbeta primers. Assay used: immunoSEQ multiplex PCR; TCRdb lists only in-frame clones, some missing. The data show about 140,000 clones, over 65% seen once. The gene calls are TRBV30 and TRBJ1-1; D is ambiguous. What was sequenced was PBMCs. This sequence originates from a woman aged 25 to 39 in good health and CMV-seronegative. The CDR3 protein is CAWAGGVQNTEAFF. The CDR3 nucleotides read TGTGCCTGGGCCGGTGGAGTTCAAAACACTGAAGCTTTCTTT.